This TCR beta chain was retrieved from a study of shared clonotypes between healthy human individuals. This clone came up once. The CDR3 spans 12 residues. The V gene's germline CDR1 is LNHNV and CDR2 YYDKDF (reference sequence). The V and J ends lost 1 base and 5 bases respectively, with 4 bases between them. The assay was carried out at the deep level. Original methodology: There were no quality scores in the junction-only immunoSEQ sequences, so filtering differed. TCRdb's copy holds only in-frame clones and misses some; the assay was immunoSEQ multiplex PCR. The DNA gave D and trimming, while V, J and clone size come from that table. The sample includes about 480,000 clones, 60% to 80% of them seen just once.

The chain couples TRBV15 to TRBJ2-3; D remains ambiguous. The clonotype was recovered from a woman aged 40 to 50 in good health. Some clones in this sample may be carry-over from other donors' samples. Input material: PBMCs. The CDR3 DNA is TGTGCCACCAGCAGAGTTGAAGATACGCAGTATTTT. This sequence encodes CATSRVEDTQYF.